This TCR beta chain came from a study of T cells in localized non-small cell lung cancer. General observations from the study: In the blood, greater T cell density corresponded to longer overall survival. Uninvolved adjacent lung had higher T cell clonality than tumor and all other tissues. Without multi-region sequencing, intratumor heterogeneity could not be excluded.

With regard to this clone: Its antigen is unidentified.

Trimming removed 7 bases from V and 7 bases from J, with 20 bases in between. Germline V gene lookup returns CDR1 GTSNPN and CDR2 SVGIG (reference sequence). This CDR3 region has 14 residues. The method was immunoSEQ multiplex PCR; TCRdb's version includes in-frame clones alone and lacks a portion of them. The sample holds about 41,000 clones, roughly 84% seen once. The origin of this receptor is a man aged 40 to 70 with stage II lung adenocarcinoma. The sample here was PBMCs, taken before any cancer treatment. The V and J genes are TRBV30 and TRBJ2-1; D might be TRBD1 or TRBD2, each matching 6 bases. Written as DNA, the CDR3 is TGTGCCTTGGAGGGGGGCAGGGGATGGAATGAGCAGTTCTTC. Its protein is CALEGGRGWNEQFF.